This T cell receptor (beta chain) comes out of a study of T cells in Graves' hyperthyroidism and ophthalmopathy (dated by TCRdb to between 2018 and 2021). Looking at the study overall: Peripheral blood samples were taken at the time of initial diagnosis, prior to any treatment. TCR V-J signatures able to tell the groups apart were searched for in a discovery cohort of 100 patients, of whom more than 40 had Graves' ophthalmopathy and more than 55 had stable Graves' hyperthyroidism. An independent validation cohort of 18 to 20 hyperthyroidism patients and 17 patients who later progressed to ophthalmopathy tested prospective prediction of ophthalmopathy. The 100 discovery patients were randomly split 7:3 into training and test sets. Thyroid tissue and blood T-cell repertoires from over 5 Graves' hyperthyroidism patients were also compared in the study. After sampling, hyperthyroidism patients received methimazole starting at 30 mg daily, and ophthalmopathy patients received high-dose intravenous methylprednisolone. According to the paper, TCR Vbeta CDR3 sequencing was carried out on some 130 peripheral blood samples, which came from approximately 41 ophthalmopathy, fewer than 80 hyperthyroidism and approximately 17 progressor patients.

Graves' hyperthyroidism was defined as stable when no progression to ophthalmopathy occurred over 18 months of follow-up. Hyperthyroidism patients were aged 18 to 65 years and newly diagnosed, with disease duration of less than 2 months. Any patient with an uncontrolled infection, another autoimmune disease, pregnancy or lactation was excluded. Clinical symptoms, serum thyroxine and TRAb, thyroid ultrasound, and orbital computed tomography formed the basis for the diagnoses. Ficoll-Paque density gradient centrifugation was used to isolate PBMCs from 10 ml of fresh peripheral blood. Total RNA was extracted with Trizol reagent, and quality was checked on an Agilent 2100 Bioanalyzer. Amplification of TCR beta CDR3 regions was carried out from RNA transcripts. The first round of RT-PCR for the TCR CDR3 was performed with the HTBI primer set and the Qiagen OneStep RT-PCR kit. The libraries were constructed in a second round of multiplex PCR and then size-selected and purified. The libraries were sequenced on an Illumina HiSeq2000 using paired-end 100 bp reads. The authors' analysis ran thus. SOAPnuke was used to process the raw data, throwing out any read that contained adapters or uncalled bases, had a mean Phred below 15, or lacked an exact constant-primer or identifier match. High-quality paired reads were merged using COPE v1.2.5, and each unique nucleotide sequence was defined as a clonotype. MiTCR v1.1 was used to align clonotypes to the IMGT TRBV, TRBD and TRBJ reference segments. Only V-J combinations with frequency above 0.0001, covering 99% to 99.2% of repertoires, were analysed. The TCS score was defined as F50 (clonal expansion) divided by E x V (chaos), with BLOSUM62-based TCRdist calculated between CDR3 peptides within each V-J. Welch's t-statistics and random forest reduced roughly 500 V-J features to 10 to 15, which were used in a naive Bayes classifier (R e1071). Using fastp trimming at Q25 and MiXCR clonotype assembly, TCRdb reanalyzed the public sequencing data and kept in-frame beta chains. Each CDR3 protein appears once, grouped with its most common genes and DNA. The V and J calls and clone size are TCRdb's, not the authors'. This sample lists 500,000 to 700,000 distinct CDR3 sequences; around 17% were detected once. The ten largest clones capture 15% to 20% of the sample.

In the case of this clonotype: Its antigen remains unidentified. Mismatch with germline at one junction end may stem from a read error.

The full study reports these points: In validation, progression to ophthalmopathy was predicted by the model with almost 71% sensitivity and roughly 76% specificity, a median of about 6.4 months before onset. Sample size was not statistically predetermined, and investigators were not blinded to group allocation. Most expanded thyroid clonotypes (frequency above 0.001) were also detected in blood, a finding suggesting that blood repertoires may reflect thyroid immune responses. Ophthalmopathy was separated from stable hyperthyroidism by a 13 V-J signature model, with 87.88% sensitivity and around 81% specificity obtained in cross-validation and 80%/75% obtained in testing.

Including the terminal cysteine and phenylalanine, the CDR3 comprises 12 residues. Here the CDR3 DNA is all that survives: 36 bases in frame from base 1. CDR1 and CDR2 are read off the germline V gene as SQVTM and ANQGSEA. The sequence came from a woman aged 18-29 years with Graves' hyperthyroidism. Input material: blood. The rearrangement joined TRBV29-1 to TRBJ2-7; the D gene is not confidently resolved. Read as DNA, the sequence is TGCAGCGTTGCGCTTGAAGCCTACGAGCAGTGCTTC. Its amino acids are CSVALEAYEQCF.